The present T cell receptor beta chain was sequenced within a study of early T cells in non-severe SARS-CoV-2 infection. The ends were cut back, 3 bases at V and 5 bases at J, with 13 bases in the middle. The CDR3 runs to 14 residues. Germline CDR1 and CDR2: LGHDT and YNNKEL (reference sequence). MiXCR, run by TCRdb on the 5' RACE reads, gives a single entry per CDR3 protein. The table has 45,000 to 60,000 distinct CDR3 sequences, 9.3% seen once. The specimen was whole blood. V and J are TRBV3-1 and TRBJ2-5; D call uncertain. This TCR was sampled from an adult who was a healthcare worker with PCR-confirmed SARS-CoV-2 infection or an uninfected control (not recorded which). The CDR3 DNA reads TGTGCCAGCAGCCAGGCGGCCGGTGGGGAGACCCAGTACTTC. It codes for CASSQAAGGETQYF.